The entry that follows covers one T cell receptor (beta chain) sequence. Its antigen is unknown. This entry is derived from a study of T cells in Graves' hyperthyroidism and ophthalmopathy. The source material, RNA transcripts, was used to amplify TCR beta CDR3 regions. When the TCR CDR3 underwent first-round RT-PCR, the HTBI primer set was used. Each CDR3 protein gets one entry after TCRdb re-called the multiplex PCR reads with MiXCR. This sample carries around 690,000 distinct CDR3 sequences, 15% to 20% of them seen once, and the ten largest clones take 15% to 17%. Findings and caveats of the study: In simple terms, a model built on 13 V-J features told ophthalmopathy apart from stable hyperthyroidism.

The material sequenced was blood. The receptor was derived from a man between 45 and 60 years old with Graves' hyperthyroidism.

As DNA, the CDR3 is TGCGCCAGCAGGGGCAGGGAGGGCACTGAAGCTTTCTTT. Translated, it gives CASRGREGTEAFF. The genes are TRBV10-2 and TRBJ1-1, with D perhaps matching TRBD1 (5 bases). The CDR3 runs 13 residues. V lost 6 bases and J lost 4, with 12 bases in between. CDR1 is WSHSY and CDR2 is SAAADI in the germline V gene.